The 29 T cell receptor beta chains reported below all come from one sample, sequenced in a study of cytomegalovirus exposure and HLA in healthy donors. Primers included in the PCR were 60 Vbeta and 13 Jbeta primers. Generated by immunoSEQ multiplex PCR, the TCRdb table keeps only in-frame clones and is missing some. The table lists 200,000 or so clones, approximately 83% of them singletons. Sequenced: PBMCs. These receptors were collected from a boy between 2 and 10 years old in good health and CMV-seronegative.

On this clone: Germline is not matched at one junction end, which may reflect a read error. The chain has TRBV7-8 and TRBJ1-1, with D perhaps matching TRBD1 (6 bases). Germline assignment: CDR1 SGHVS and CDR2 FQNEAQ. The CDR3 has 15 residues. CDR3 DNA: TGTGCCAGTAGCTTAGGCGGGGGGCGGAACACTGAAGCTTTCTTT. It translates to CASSLGGGRNTEAFF. Filled out from reference TRBV7-8 and TRBJ1-1, the complete variable domain reads GAGVSQSPRYKVAKRGQDVALRCDPISGHVSLFWYQQALGQGPEFLTYFQNEAQLDKSGLPSDRFFAERPEGSVSTLKIQRTQQEDSAVYLCASSLGGGRNTEAFFGQGTRLTVV.

This chain joins TRBV5-1 and TRBJ2-5; D is possibly TRBD1 (7 bases). The germline CDR1 and CDR2 sequences are SGHRS and YFSETQ. The V gene lost 4 bases and the J gene lost 4 bases, with 17 bases spanning the gap. This CDR3 region has 15 residues. The CDR3 region is CASSRYRQGGETQYF. The CDR3 DNA is TGCGCCAGCAGCCGATATAGACAGGGAGGAGAGACCCAGTACTTC.

CDR3 DNA: TGTGCCAGCAGCTCGAGGCTAGCGGGGGGTGCGAACACCGGGGAGCTGTTTTTT. This gives the protein CASSSRLAGGANTGELFF. The chain recombines TRBV7-9 with TRBJ2-2; 11 bases map to TRBD2. Trimming removed 4 bases from V and 0 bases from J; junction bases left unmatched: 7. This CDR3 region has 18 residues. Germline CDR1 reads SEHNR; CDR2 reads FQNEAQ (reference sequence). Together with reference TRBV7-9 and TRBJ2-2, the CDR3 gives the full variable domain: DTGVSQNPRHKITKRGQNVTFRCDPISEHNRLYWYRQTLGQGPEFLTYFQNEAQLEKSRLLSDRFSAERPKGSFSTLEIQRTEQGDSAMYLCASSSRLAGGANTGELFFGEGSRLTVL.

Worth noting for this clone: An end of the junction differs from the germline gene, which may be a read error. The same CDR3 is also encoded by other DNA sequences in this sample. This chain joins TRBV11-2 and TRBJ2-5; D call uncertain. This CDR3 has 15 amino acids. The V gene's germline CDR1 is SGHAT and CDR2 FQNNGV. The CDR3 coding sequence is TGTGCCAGCAGCCTAGAGCTAGTCCAAAGGGAGACCCAGTACTTC. It encodes CASSLELVQRETQYF.

The chain couples TRBV7-9 to TRBJ2-3; 10 positions agree with TRBD1. CDR1 and CDR2 (germline): SEHNR, FQNEAQ (reference sequence). CDR3 size: 15 residues. V lost 5 bases and J lost 3; bases outside the gene matches: 5. The CDR3 DNA reads TGTGCCAGCAGCATTGGACAGGGGGTGACAGATACGCAGTATTTT. Protein: CASSIGQGVTDTQYF.

J is TRBJ2-4 and V is TRBV7-9; 11 bases fit TRBD2. The germline CDR1 and CDR2 sequences are SEHNR and FQNEAQ (reference sequence). The CDR3 is 18 residues long. J lost 3 bases, V lost 0 bases, and 7 bases had no gene match. The CDR3 is CASSLAGLAGGDKNIQYF. Here the CDR3 DNA reads TGTGCCAGCAGCTTAGCAGGCCTAGCGGGGGGTGACAAAAACATTCAGTACTTC.

CDR3 DNA: TGTGCCAGCAGCTCGATGACAGGGGCAGAGACCCAGTACTTC. Translated: CASSSMTGAETQYF. The V gene is TRBV7-9, the J gene TRBJ2-5; 8 positions agree with TRBD1. With 4 bases clipped from V and 4 bases from J, the junction kept 5 bases outside the gene matches. The CDR3 length is 14 residues. CDR1 and CDR2 from the germline V gene are SEHNR and FQNEAQ (reference sequence).

The chain is built from TRBV11-2 and TRBJ2-1; 7 bases align to TRBD1. CDR1 is SGHAT and CDR2 is FQNNGV in the germline V gene. This CDR3 region has 15 residues. The V gene end was trimmed by 0 bases and the J gene end by 13 bases; junction bases not matched to a gene: 12. In DNA, the CDR3 is TGTGCCAGCAGCTTAGAAATAGTGGGCAGGGGGATACAGTTCTTC. It codes for CASSLEIVGRGIQFF.

The chain uses TRBV7-9 and TRBJ2-3, with D perhaps matching TRBD2 (5 bases). CDR1 is SEHNR and CDR2 is FQNEAQ in the germline V gene (reference sequence). The V end was cut by 5 bases, the J end by 5 bases, with 17 bases between. The CDR3 contains 15 residues. The CDR3 sequence: CASSRVTGWGDTQYF. The CDR3 nucleotides read TGTGCCAGCAGCCGGGTTACGGGGTGGGGAGATACGCAGTATTTT.

The chain employs TRBV6-4 and TRBJ1-1, with D tentatively TRBD1 (5 bases). V was clipped by 0 bases and J by 6 bases, with 14 bases between them. The CDR3 covers 15 residues. Germline-derived CDR1 and CDR2 are MRHNA and SNTAGT. Here the CDR3 reads CASSDSSMGRSEAFF. CDR3 nucleotide sequence: TGTGCCAGCAGTGACTCTTCAATGGGGCGGTCTGAAGCTTTCTTT.

This chain joins TRBV10-2 and TRBJ1-6, with TRBD1 matching 7 bases. V was clipped by 8 bases and J by 7 bases; unmatched bases: 5. The V gene's germline CDR1 is WSHSY and CDR2 SAAADI. This CDR3 has 13 residues. CDR3 amino acids: CASRSGGNSPLHF. DNA for the CDR3: TGCGCCAGCCGATCAGGGGGGAATTCACCCCTCCACTTT.

A single count supports this clone. The rearrangement links TRBV4-1 to TRBJ2-1; 10 bases fit TRBD2. The V gene end was trimmed by 4 bases and the J gene end by 8 bases; junction bases not matched to a gene: 14. Germline V gene data show CDR1 as MGHRA and CDR2 as YSYEKL. This CDR3 comprises 17 residues. The CDR3: CASSPPFPSGGVYEQFF. In DNA form, the CDR3 reads TGCGCCAGCAGCCCCCCTTTTCCTAGCGGGGGAGTCTATGAGCAGTTCTTC.

The V and J genes are TRBV11-2 and TRBJ1-2; no clear D gene. The CDR3 is 12 amino acids. The V end lost 2 bases, the J end lost 4 bases, and 5 bases lay between the germline ends. Germline V lookup: CDR1 SGHAT, CDR2 FQNNGV. CDR3 DNA: TGTGCCAGCAGCTTAACAAGCTATGGCTACACCTTC. This encodes CASSLTSYGYTF.

The chain has TRBV7-9 and TRBJ2-3; 7 bases fit TRBD1. The CDR3 is made up of 15 amino acids. Germline CDR1 is SEHNR and CDR2 is FQNEAQ (reference sequence). After removal of 6 bases from V and 0 bases from J, the junction contained 6 bases not matched to a gene. The CDR3 nucleotides are TGTGCCAGCAGTTCACGACAGGGAAGCACAGATACGCAGTATTTT. Residues: CASSSRQGSTDTQYF.

The chain carries TRBV7-9 and TRBJ2-2; D is undetermined. The CDR3 extends over 14 amino acids. Germline CDR1 and CDR2: SEHNR and FQNEAQ (reference sequence). V was clipped by 4 bases and J by 1 base, with 7 bases between them. CDR3 DNA sequence: TGTGCCAGCAGCTCAGGAAAGAACACCGGGGAGCTGTTTTTT. It codes for CASSSGKNTGELFF.

This chain joins TRBV7-2 and TRBJ1-6; D unclear. Germline values: CDR1 SGHTA, CDR2 FQGNSA. V was trimmed by 3 bases and J by 5 bases, leaving 8 bases between them. The CDR3 spans 14 residues. The CDR3 DNA follows: TGTGCCAGCAGCTTTTATCTCGATAATTCACCCCTCCACTTT. Protein sequence: CASSFYLDNSPLHF.

The rearrangement uses TRBV5-4 and TRBJ2-6; D perhaps matches TRBD1 (6 bases). Trimming removed 1 base from V and 4 bases from J, with 21 bases in between. The CDR3 has 19 amino acids. Germline loops: CDR1 SGHNT, CDR2 YYREEE (reference sequence). The CDR3, as DNA: TGTGCCAGCAGCTTGCCGGACAGCGACACCCCGTCCGGGGCCAACGTCCTGACTTTC. Translating it yields CASSLPDSDTPSGANVLTF.

The gene calls are TRBV2 and TRBJ2-2; D may be TRBD2 (7 bases). The ends were cut back, 6 bases at V and 1 base at J, with 15 bases in the middle. Germline V gives CDR1 SNHLY, CDR2 FYNNEI. The CDR3 has 16 residues. In DNA form, the CDR3 reads TGTGCCAGCAGCCCTTGGCGGGGGCTGAACACCGGGGAGCTGTTTTTT. Amino acids: CASSPWRGLNTGELFF.

This rearrangement joins TRBV19 to TRBJ1-1; D may be TRBD1 (5 bases). V was pared by 4 bases and J by 5 bases, with 23 bases between. Germline V gene data show CDR1 as LNHDA and CDR2 as SQIVND (reference sequence). This CDR3 spans 17 amino acids. This CDR3 reads CASSTLTPLGGGTEAFF. For the CDR3, the DNA is TGTGCCAGTAGTACCTTAACACCTCTCGGGGGTGGGACTGAAGCTTTCTTT.

The chain carries TRBV5-6 and TRBJ1-1; 7 bases align to TRBD1. Unmatched junction bases numbered 5, after V lost 1 base and J lost 5 bases. The CDR3 has 14 residues. CDR1 and CDR2 (germline): SGHDT, YYEEEE. This CDR3 is CASSLSRGKTEAFF. The DNA of the CDR3 is TGTGCCAGCAGCTTGTCCAGGGGGAAGACTGAAGCTTTCTTT.

This chain links TRBV6-1 with TRBJ2-7; D gene unclear. The CDR3 length is 13 residues. Trimming removed 6 bases from V and 0 bases from J, with 9 bases in between. Germline CDR1 reads MNHNS; CDR2 reads SASEGT. The CDR3 DNA reads as TGTGCCAGCAGAGCATCCCGCTCCTACGAGCAGTACTTC. It yields the protein CASRASRSYEQYF.

DNA for the CDR3: TGTGCCAGCAGCCAAGCCACGTCGAGGGTTTTAGCCCATAATTCACCCCTCCACTTT. This gives the protein CASSQATSRVLAHNSPLHF. The chain carries TRBV4-2 and TRBJ1-6; D gene ambiguous. CDR1 is LGHNA and CDR2 is YNFKEQ in the germline V gene. The ends were cut back, 1 base at V and 5 bases at J, with 21 bases in the middle. This CDR3 is 19 amino acids long.

V is TRBV11-1 and J is TRBJ1-1; no clear D. The CDR3 spans 12 residues. Germline lookup yields CDR1 SGHAT and CDR2 FQDESV (reference sequence). V shed 7 bases and J shed 6 bases, with 12 bases lying between them. CDR3 loop: CASTSRGPEAFF. The CDR3 DNA is TGTGCCAGCACATCACGAGGTCCTGAAGCTTTCTTT.

This rearrangement joins TRBV6-8 to TRBJ2-7; 8 bases are a match to TRBD1. This CDR3 contains 15 residues. Trimming removed 6 bases from V and 2 bases from J; junction bases left unmatched: 9. In germline, CDR1 is MNHGY, CDR2 SAAAGT. CDR3: CASSPDRGNPYEQYF. CDR3 DNA: TGTGCCAGCAGCCCAGACAGGGGCAACCCCTACGAGCAGTACTTC.

V and J are TRBV9 and TRBJ2-1; unclear D gene. This CDR3 is built from 14 residues. The germline gives CDR1 SGDLS, CDR2 YYNGEE. V gave up 3 bases and J gave up 8 bases, with 15 bases separating them. CDR3 sequence reads: CASSALGYRDEQFF. The DNA of the CDR3 is TGTGCCAGCAGCGCTCTAGGATACCGCGATGAGCAGTTCTTC.

The chain carries TRBV5-1 and TRBJ1-4; no clear D. The CDR3 has 15 residues. V lost 2 bases, J lost 0 bases, and 8 bases lay in between. In germline, CDR1 is SGHRS, CDR2 YFSETQ. The CDR3 region is CASSFTGTTNEKLFF. The CDR3 DNA is TGCGCCAGCAGCTTTACCGGGACAACTAATGAAAAACTGTTTTTT.

The CDR3 sequence is CASSMGAGSRETQYF. The CDR3 bases are TGTGCCAGTAGTATGGGGGCCGGAAGTAGGGAGACCCAGTACTTC. The chain recombines TRBV19 with TRBJ2-5; a weak D match, TRBD1 (6 bases). Trimming left V 3 bases short and J 5 bases short, with 16 bases between. The CDR3 is 15 amino acids. The V gene's germline CDR1 is LNHDA and CDR2 SQIVND (reference sequence).

This clone came up a few times. The V call is TRBV29-1, the J call TRBJ1-5; tentative D call: TRBD1 (5 bases). CDR3 length: 12 amino acids. The germline V and J ends were trimmed by 6 bases and 7 bases, with 13 bases remaining between them. Germline-derived CDR1 and CDR2 are SQVTM and ANQGSEA. This chain's CDR3 is CSVGEVGQPQHF. Here the CDR3 DNA reads TGCAGCGTGGGGGAGGTAGGGCAGCCCCAGCATTTT.

This rearrangement joins TRBV7-3 to TRBJ2-6; 7 nucleotides match TRBD1. The CDR3 extends over 15 amino acids. The ends lost 5 bases at V and 2 bases at J; junction bases unmatched: 3. The germline V gene has CDR1 SGHTA and CDR2 FQGTGA. The CDR3, as DNA: TGTGCCAGCAGCAACACAGGGGCTGGGGCCAACGTCCTGACTTTC. Protein sequence: CASSNTGAGANVLTF.